This T cell receptor (beta chain) came from a study of neurological immune-mediated disorders. The unsorted libraries originated from 2 million PBMCs kept at -80 C. Each sequencing run yielded over 160 million TCR-beta sequences from 15-18 subjects. Each CDR3 protein is one row after TCRdb ran MiXCR on the 5' RACE reads. The repertoire has 50,000 to 80,000 distinct CDR3 sequences, roughly 3.2% of them found once; the top ten carry about 3.5%. In this sample, this clonotype turned up many times. This TCR was sampled from a man aged 35 to 55 with multiple sclerosis. Source material: PBMCs.

The CDR3 sequence is CAVSEGLGQPQHF. In DNA form, the CDR3 reads TGTGCCGTTTCAGAGGGTCTAGGACAGCCCCAGCATTTT. The chain is built from TRBV12-3 or TRBV12-4 and TRBJ1-5; D is ambiguous. The germline V and J ends were trimmed by 11 bases and 7 bases, with 18 bases remaining between them. The CDR3 has 13 amino acids.